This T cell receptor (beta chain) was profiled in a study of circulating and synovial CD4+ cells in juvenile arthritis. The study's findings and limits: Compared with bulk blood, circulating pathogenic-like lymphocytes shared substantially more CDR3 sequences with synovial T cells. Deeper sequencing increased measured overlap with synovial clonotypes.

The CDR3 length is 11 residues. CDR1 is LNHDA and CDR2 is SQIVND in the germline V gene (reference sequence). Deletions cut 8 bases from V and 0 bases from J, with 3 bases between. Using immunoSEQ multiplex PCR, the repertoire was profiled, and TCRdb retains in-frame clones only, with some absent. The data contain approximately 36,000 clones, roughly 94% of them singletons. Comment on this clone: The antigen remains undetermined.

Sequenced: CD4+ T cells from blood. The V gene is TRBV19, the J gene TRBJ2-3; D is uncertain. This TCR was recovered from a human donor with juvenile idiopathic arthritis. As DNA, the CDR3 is TGTGCCAGTCTCAGCACAGATACGCAGTATTTT. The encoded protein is CASLSTDTQYF.